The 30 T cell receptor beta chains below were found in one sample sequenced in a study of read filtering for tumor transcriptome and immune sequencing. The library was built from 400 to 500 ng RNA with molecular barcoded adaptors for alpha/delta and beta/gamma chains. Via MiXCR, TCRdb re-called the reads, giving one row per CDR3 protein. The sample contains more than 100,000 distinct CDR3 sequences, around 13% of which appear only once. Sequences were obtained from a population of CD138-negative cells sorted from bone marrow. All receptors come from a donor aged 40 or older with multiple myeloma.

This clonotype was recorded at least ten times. The CDR3 DNA sequence: TGTGCCAGCACCGGGACAGGGGCTGAAAAACTGTTTTTT. This encodes CASTGTGAEKLFF. This sequence joins TRBV2 and TRBJ1-4; 10 bases are shared with TRBD1. After removal of 7 bases from V and 7 bases from J, the junction contained 3 bases not matched to a gene. Germline V CDR1 and CDR2: SNHLY, FYNNEI. This CDR3 comprises 13 residues.

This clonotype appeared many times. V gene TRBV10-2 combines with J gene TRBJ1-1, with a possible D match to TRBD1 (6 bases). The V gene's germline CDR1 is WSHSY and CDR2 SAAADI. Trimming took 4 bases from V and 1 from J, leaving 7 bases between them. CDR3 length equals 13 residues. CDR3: CASSAQGNTEAFF. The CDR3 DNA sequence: TGCGCCAGCAGTGCACAGGGGAACACTGAAGCTTTCTTT.

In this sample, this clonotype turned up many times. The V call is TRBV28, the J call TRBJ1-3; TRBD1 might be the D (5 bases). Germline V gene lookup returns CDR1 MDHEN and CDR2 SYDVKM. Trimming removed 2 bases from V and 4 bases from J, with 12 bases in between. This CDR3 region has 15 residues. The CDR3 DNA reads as TGTGCCAGCAGTTTAGGACAAGCCCTCGGAAACACCATATATTTT. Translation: CASSLGQALGNTIYF.

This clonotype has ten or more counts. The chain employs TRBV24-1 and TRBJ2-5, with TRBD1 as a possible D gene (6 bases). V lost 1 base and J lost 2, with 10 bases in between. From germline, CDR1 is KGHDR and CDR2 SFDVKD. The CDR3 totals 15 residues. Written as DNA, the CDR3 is TGTGCCACCAGTGATTTAGGACAGCCTCAAGAGACCCAGTACTTC. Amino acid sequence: CATSDLGQPQETQYF.

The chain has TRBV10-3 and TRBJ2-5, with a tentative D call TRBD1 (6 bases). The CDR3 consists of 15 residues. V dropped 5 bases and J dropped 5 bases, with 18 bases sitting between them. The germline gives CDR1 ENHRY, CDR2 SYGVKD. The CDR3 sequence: CAISSYSRGEETQYF. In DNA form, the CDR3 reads TGTGCCATCAGTTCATATTCCAGGGGAGAGGAGACCCAGTACTTC.

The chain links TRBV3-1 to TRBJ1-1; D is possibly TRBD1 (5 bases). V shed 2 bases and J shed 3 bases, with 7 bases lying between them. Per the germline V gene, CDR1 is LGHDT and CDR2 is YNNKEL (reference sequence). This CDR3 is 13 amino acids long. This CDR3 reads CASSQQGYTEAFF. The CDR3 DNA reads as TGTGCCAGCAGCCAACAGGGCTACACTGAAGCTTTCTTT.

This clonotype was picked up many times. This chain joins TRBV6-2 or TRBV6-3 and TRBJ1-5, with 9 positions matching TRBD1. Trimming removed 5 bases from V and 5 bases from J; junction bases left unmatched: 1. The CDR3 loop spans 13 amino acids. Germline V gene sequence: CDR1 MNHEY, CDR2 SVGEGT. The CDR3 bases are TGTGCCAGCAGTAGGACAGGGGATCAGCCCCAGCATTTT. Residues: CASSRTGDQPQHF.

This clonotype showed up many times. The CDR3: CASSYGGYNEQFF. CDR3 nucleotides: TGTGCCAGCAGCTACGGTGGGTACAATGAGCAGTTCTTC. V and J are TRBV6-5 and TRBJ2-1; the D is unclear. CDR1 is MNHEY and CDR2 is SVGAGI in the germline V gene. The CDR3 consists of 13 residues. V lost 6 bases and J lost 4, with 10 bases in between.

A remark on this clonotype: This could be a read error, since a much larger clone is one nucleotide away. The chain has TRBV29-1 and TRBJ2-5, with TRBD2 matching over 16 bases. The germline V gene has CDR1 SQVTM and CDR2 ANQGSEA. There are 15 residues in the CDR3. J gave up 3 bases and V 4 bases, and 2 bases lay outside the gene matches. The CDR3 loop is CSVAGLAGGKETQYF. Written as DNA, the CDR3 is TGCAGCGTTGCGGGACTAGCGGGAGGGAAAGAGACCCAGTACTTC.

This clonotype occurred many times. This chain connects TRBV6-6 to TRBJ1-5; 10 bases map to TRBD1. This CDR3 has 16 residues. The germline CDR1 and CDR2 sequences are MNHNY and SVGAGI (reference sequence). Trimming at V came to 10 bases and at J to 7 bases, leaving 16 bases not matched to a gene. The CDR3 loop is CATAGDRGGSGQPQHF. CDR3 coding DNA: TGTGCCACGGCAGGGGACAGGGGAGGGTCAGGGCAGCCCCAGCATTTT.

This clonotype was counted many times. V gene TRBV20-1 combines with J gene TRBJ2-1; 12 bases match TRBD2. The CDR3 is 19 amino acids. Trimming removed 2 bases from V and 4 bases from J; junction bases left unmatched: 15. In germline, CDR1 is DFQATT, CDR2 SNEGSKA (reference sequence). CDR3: CSARTSHGLAGTLYNEQFF. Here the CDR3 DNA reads TGCAGTGCTAGAACATCCCACGGACTAGCGGGAACCCTTTACAATGAGCAGTTCTTC.

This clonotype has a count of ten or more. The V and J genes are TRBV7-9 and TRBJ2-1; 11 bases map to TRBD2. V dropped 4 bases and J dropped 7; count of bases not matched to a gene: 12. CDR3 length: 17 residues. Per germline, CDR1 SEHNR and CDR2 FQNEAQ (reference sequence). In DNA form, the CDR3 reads TGTGCCAGCAGCTCCAGAACCAGACTAGCGGGAAATAATGAGCAGTTCTTC. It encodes CASSSRTRLAGNNEQFF.

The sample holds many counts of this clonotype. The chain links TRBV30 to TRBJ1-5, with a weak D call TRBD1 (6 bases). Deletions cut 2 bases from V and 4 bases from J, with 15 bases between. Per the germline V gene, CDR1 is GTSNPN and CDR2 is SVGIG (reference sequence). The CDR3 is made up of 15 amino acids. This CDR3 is CAWSPSHRVNQPQHF. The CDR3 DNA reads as TGTGCCTGGAGTCCCTCTCACAGGGTTAATCAGCCCCAGCATTTT. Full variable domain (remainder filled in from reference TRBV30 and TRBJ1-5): SQTIHQWPATLVQPVGSPLSLECTVEGTSNPNLYWYRQAAGRGLQLLFYSVGIGQISSEVPQNLSASRPQDRQFILSSKKLLLSDSGFYLCAWSPSHRVNQPQHFGDGTRLSIL.

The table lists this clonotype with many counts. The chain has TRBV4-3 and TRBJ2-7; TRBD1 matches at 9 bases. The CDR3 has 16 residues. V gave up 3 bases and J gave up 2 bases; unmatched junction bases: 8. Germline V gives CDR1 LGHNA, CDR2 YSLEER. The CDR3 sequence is CASSQEGQGGAYEQYF. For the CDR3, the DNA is TGCGCCAGCAGCCAGGAGGGACAGGGAGGTGCCTACGAGCAGTACTTC.

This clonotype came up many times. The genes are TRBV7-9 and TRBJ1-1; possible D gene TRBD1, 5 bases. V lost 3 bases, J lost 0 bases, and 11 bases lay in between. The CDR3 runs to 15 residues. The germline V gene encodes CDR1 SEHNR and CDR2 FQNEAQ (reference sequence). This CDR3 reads CASSFTRQMNTEAFF. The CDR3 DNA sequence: TGTGCCAGCAGCTTCACTCGACAGATGAACACTGAAGCTTTCTTT.

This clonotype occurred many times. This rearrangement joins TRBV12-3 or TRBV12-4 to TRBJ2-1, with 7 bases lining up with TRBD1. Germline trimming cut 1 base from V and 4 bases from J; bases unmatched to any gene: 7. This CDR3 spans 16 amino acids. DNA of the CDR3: TGTGCCAGCAGTTTAGATGAGGGGGCGCGATACAATGAGCAGTTCTTC. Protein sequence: CASSLDEGARYNEQFF.

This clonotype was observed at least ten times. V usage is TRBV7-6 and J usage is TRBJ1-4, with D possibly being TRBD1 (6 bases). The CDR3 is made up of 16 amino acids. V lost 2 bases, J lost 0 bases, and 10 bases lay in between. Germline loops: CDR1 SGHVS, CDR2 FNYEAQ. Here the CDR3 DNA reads TGTGCCAGCAGCTTACTGACAGGCGCAACTAATGAAAAACTGTTTTTT. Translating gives CASSLLTGATNEKLFF.

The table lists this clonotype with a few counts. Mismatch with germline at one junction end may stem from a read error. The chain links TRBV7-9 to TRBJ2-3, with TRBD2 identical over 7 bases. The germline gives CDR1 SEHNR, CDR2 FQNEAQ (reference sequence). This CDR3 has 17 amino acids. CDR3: CAGSRIPLAEHTDTQYF. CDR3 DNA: TGTGCCGGCAGCCGAATCCCTCTAGCGGAGCACACAGACACGCAGTATTTT.

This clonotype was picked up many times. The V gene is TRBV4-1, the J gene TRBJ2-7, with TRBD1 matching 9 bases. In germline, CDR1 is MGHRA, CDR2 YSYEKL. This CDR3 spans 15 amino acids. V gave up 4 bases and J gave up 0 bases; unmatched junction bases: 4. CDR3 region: CASSPRTGDSYEQYF. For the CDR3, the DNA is TGCGCCAGCAGCCCACGGACAGGGGACTCCTACGAGCAGTACTTC.

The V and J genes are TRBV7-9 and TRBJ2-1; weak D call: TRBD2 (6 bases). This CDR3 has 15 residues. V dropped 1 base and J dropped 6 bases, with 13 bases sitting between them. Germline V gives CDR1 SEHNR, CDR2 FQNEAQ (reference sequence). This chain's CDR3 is CASSLGTSSSNEQFF. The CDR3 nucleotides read TGTGCCAGCAGCTTAGGAACTAGCAGTTCCAATGAGCAGTTCTTC. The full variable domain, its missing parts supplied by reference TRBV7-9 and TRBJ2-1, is DTGVSQNPRHKITKRGQNVTFRCDPISEHNRLYWYRQTLGQGPEFLTYFQNEAQLEKSRLLSDRFSAERPKGSFSTLEIQRTEQGDSAMYLCASSLGTSSSNEQFFGPGTRLTVL.

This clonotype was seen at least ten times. This CDR3 reads CASSQEVGLQYQETQYF. DNA for the CDR3: TGCGCCAGCAGCCAAGAGGTAGGGCTTCAGTACCAAGAGACCCAGTACTTC. This chain connects TRBV4-3 to TRBJ2-5; no reliable D call. Germline assignment: CDR1 LGHNA and CDR2 YSLEER. Trimming took 0 bases from V and 0 from J, leaving 14 bases between them. The CDR3 covers 17 residues.

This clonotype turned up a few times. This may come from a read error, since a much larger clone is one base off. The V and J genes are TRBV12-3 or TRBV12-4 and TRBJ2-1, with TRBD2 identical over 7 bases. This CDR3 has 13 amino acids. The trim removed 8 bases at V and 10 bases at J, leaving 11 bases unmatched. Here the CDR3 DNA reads TGTGCCAGCGGCCCCTCCGGGGAGGGAGAGCAGTTCTTC. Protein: CASGPSGEGEQFF.

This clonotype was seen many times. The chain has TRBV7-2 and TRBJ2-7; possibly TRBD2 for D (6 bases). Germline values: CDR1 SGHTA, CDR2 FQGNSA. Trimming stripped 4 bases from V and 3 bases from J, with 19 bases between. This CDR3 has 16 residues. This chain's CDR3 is CASSSPTGGENYEQYF. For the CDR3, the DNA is TGTGCCAGCAGCTCACCGACCGGAGGGGAAAACTACGAGCAGTACTTC.

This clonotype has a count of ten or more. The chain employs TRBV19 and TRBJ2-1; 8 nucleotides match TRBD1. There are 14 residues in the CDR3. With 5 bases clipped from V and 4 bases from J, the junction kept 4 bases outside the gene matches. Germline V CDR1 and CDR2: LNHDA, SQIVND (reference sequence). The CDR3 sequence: CASSRGQVYNEQFF. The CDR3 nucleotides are TGTGCCAGTAGTCGGGGACAGGTATACAATGAGCAGTTCTTC.

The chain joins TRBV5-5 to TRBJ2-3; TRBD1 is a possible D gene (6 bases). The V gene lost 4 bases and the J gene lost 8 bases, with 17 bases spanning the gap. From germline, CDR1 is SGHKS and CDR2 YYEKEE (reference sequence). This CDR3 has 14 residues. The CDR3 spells CASSLDRNLGTQYF. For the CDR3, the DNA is TGTGCCAGCAGCCTTGACAGGAACCTGGGTACGCAGTATTTT.

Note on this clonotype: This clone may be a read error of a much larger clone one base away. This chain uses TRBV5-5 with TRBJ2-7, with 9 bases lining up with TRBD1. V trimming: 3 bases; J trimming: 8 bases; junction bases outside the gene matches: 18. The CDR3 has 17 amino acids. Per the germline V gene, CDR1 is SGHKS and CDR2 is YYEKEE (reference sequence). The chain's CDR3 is CASSSLATGTGSHKQYF. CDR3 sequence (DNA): TGTGCCAGCAGCTCCCTCGCCACCGGGACAGGGTCCCACAAGCAGTACTTC.

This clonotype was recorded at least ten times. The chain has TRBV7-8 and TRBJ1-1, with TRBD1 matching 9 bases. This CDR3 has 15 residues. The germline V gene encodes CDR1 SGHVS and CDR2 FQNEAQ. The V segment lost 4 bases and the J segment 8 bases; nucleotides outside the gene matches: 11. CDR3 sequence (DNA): TGTGCCAGCAGCTCTACCGGGACAGGGCGTCGAGAAGCTTTCTTT. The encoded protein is CASSSTGTGRREAFF. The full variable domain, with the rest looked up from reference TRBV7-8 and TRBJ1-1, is GAGVSQSPRYKVAKRGQDVALRCDPISGHVSLFWYQQALGQGPEFLTYFQNEAQLDKSGLPSDRFFAERPEGSVSTLKIQRTQQEDSAVYLCASSSTGTGRREAFFGQGTRLTVV.

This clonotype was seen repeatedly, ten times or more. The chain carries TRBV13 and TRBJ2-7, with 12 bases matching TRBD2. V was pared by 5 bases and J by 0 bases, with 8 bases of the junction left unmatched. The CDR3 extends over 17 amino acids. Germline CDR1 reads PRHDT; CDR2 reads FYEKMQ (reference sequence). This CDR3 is CASSLALAGGSSYEQYF. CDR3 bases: TGTGCCAGCAGCCTGGCCCTAGCGGGAGGGAGCTCCTACGAGCAGTACTTC.

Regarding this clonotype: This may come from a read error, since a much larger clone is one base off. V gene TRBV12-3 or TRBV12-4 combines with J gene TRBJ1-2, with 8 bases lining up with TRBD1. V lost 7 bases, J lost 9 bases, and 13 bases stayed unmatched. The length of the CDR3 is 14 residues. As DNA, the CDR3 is TGTGCCAGCAATTCGGACAGGGATGCACGTAGCTACACCTTC. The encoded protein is CASNSDRDARSYTF.

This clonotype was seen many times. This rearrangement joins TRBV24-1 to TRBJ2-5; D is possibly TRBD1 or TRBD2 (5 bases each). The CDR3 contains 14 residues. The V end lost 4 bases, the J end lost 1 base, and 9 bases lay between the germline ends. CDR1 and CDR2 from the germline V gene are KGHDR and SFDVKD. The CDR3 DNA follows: TGTGCCACCAGTGAGGGGGACCTCCAAGAGACCCAGTACTTC. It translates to CATSEGDLQETQYF.